This T cell receptor (beta chain) was profiled in a study of cytomegalovirus exposure and HLA in healthy donors. Study conclusions and caveats: Earlier analysis found most TCR beta V segments productive about 90% or about 30% of the time. Confirmation in vitro established that three CMV-associated chains were specific for CMV antigens.

Primers for the PCR totalled 60 Vbeta and 13 Jbeta. Data came from immunoSEQ multiplex PCR; TCRdb stores just in-frame clones and leaves some out. The sample has approximately 250,000 clones; 80% to 90% are singletons. A note on this clone: Its target is unknown.

Donors had nominal health at sampling but likely had unrecorded immune exposures. The junction had 10 bases not matched to a gene; V was cut back by 5 bases and J by 5 bases. The CDR3 is 16 amino acids. Germline V gene sequence: CDR1 SNHLY, CDR2 FYNNEI. V gene TRBV2 combines with J gene TRBJ2-1; 9 bases fit TRBD1. Sequences were obtained from PBMCs. This receptor was taken from a girl aged 2-15 years in good health and CMV-seronegative. CDR3 DNA: TGTGCCAGCAGTTCCCCGACAGGGGGTTCCCACAATGAGCAGTTCTTC. This sequence encodes CASSSPTGGSHNEQFF.